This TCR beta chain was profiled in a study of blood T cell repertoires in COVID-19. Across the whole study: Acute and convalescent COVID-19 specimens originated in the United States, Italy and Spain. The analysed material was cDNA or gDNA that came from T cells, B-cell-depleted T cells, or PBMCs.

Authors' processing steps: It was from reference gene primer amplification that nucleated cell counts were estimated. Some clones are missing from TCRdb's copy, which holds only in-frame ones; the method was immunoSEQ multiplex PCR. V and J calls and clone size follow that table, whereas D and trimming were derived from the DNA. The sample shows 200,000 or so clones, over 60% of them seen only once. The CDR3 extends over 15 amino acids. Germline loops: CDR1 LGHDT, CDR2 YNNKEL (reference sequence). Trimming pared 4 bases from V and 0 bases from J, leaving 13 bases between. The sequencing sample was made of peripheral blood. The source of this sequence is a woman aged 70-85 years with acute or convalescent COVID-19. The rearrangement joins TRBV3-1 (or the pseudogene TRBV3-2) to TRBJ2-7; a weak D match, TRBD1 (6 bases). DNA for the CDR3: TGTGCCAGCAGCCTCGGATGGGACACCTCCTACGAGCAGTACTTC. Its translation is CASSLGWDTSYEQYF.